This T cell receptor (beta chain) comes out of a study of T cell responses to AZD1222 COVID-19 vaccine. Study results and limitations: With dominance at 160-218 and 743-854, vaccine-associated CD4 TCRs spanned spike. At baseline, seropositivity was found in only a handful of AZD1222 recipients.

A note on this clone: The antigen is undetermined.

Sequenced by immunoSEQ multiplex PCR; TCRdb stores in-frame clones only, minus some. The table records about 50,000 clones, 75% to 90% of them present only once. CDR3 length: 13 amino acids. The germline CDR1 and CDR2 sequences are SEHNR and FQNEAQ (reference sequence). V was shortened by 3 bases and J by 7 bases, with 10 bases between the two germline ends. The origin of this receptor is an adult in good health. The chain has TRBV7-9 and TRBJ1-5; TRBD1 might be the D (5 bases). Source: peripheral blood, taken on day 0 of MenACWY control vaccination. CDR3: CASSFGGMQPQHF. The CDR3 nucleotides read TGTGCCAGCAGCTTCGGGGGGATGCAGCCCCAGCATTTT.